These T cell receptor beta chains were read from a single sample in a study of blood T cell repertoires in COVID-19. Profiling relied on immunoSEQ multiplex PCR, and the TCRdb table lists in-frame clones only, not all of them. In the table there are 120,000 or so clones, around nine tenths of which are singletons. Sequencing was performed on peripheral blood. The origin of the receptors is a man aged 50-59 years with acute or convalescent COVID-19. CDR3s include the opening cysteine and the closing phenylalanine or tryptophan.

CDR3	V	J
CASSATTPGNTIYF	TRBV27	TRBJ1-3
CASSLRGGGYTF	TRBV11-3	TRBJ1-2
CASNRFSGSLAYEQYF	TRBV28	TRBJ2-7
CASSLAGGGGQPQHF	TRBV27	TRBJ1-5
CASSPGGPTSSYNEQFF	TRBV7-8	TRBJ2-1
CASTAGTGANVLTF	TRBV19	TRBJ2-6
CASSRGMGRNQPQHF	TRBV11-2	TRBJ1-5
CASSQSASGLNNEQFF	TRBV23-1	TRBJ2-1
CASSLDRGYTDTQYF	TRBV7-2	TRBJ2-3
CASSAKAVYTGELFF	TRBV11-3	TRBJ2-2
CASSLGHAGSSTDTQYF	TRBV11-3	TRBJ2-3
CASSTTGSGYNEQFF	TRBV19	TRBJ2-1
CASSLNRGETQYF	TRBV11-3	TRBJ2-5
CASSRGAGWETQYF	TRBV6-2/TRBV6-3	TRBJ2-5
CASSFVRDTSYEQYF	TRBV11-2	TRBJ2-7
CASSRQGNRYGYTF	TRBV5-6	TRBJ1-2
CATRPPRGTLHEQYF	TRBV24-1	TRBJ2-7
CASSLRTPGAETQYF	TRBV14	TRBJ2-5
CASSPTQGYQPQHF	TRBV18	TRBJ1-5
CASSPELSSYEQYF	TRBV18	TRBJ2-7
CATKGQPNYGYTF	TRBV10-3	TRBJ1-2
CASSGTGGSGANVLTF	TRBV19	TRBJ2-6
CASRPPSGRGYEQYF	TRBV6-5	TRBJ2-7